This entry describes one T cell receptor (beta chain). The antigen it binds to is not known. There are no base qualities to consult, and no much larger clone falls within one base. TCRbeta CDR3 regions were amplified from genomic DNA by means of the immunoSEQ Assay, a bias-controlled multiplex PCR. In the original analysis: Within the assay, amplification of reference gene primers was used to estimate how many nucleated cells each sample contained. Sequence reads were collapsed and filtered to measure the absolute abundance of every unique TCRbeta CDR3 rearrangement. For each sample, productive Simpson clonality was calculated as the square root of Simpson's diversity index over productive rearrangements. Not all clones reach the TCRdb copy of this immuneACCESS table, which keeps in-frame sequences only. Checked studies attribute under half of the gap to unresolved V genes and leave the rest unexplained. The V and J calls and clone size were taken over from that table, and D and trimming were inferred from the DNA. The sample table shows 70,000 to 90,000 clones, and approximately 85% are seen once. Around a tenth of the sample is taken by the ten largest.

This sample was included in a study of blood T cell repertoires in COVID-19 (dated by TCRdb to the early 2020s). Regarding the study in general: The collaborator samples originated in the United States, Italy and Spain and spanned the acute and convalescent phases of COVID-19. The prospective study material was composed of cDNA or gDNA derived from T cells, B-cell-depleted T cells, or PBMCs. Subjects who had been exposed to COVID-19, were actively infected with it, or had recovered from it provided the deeply sampled blood TCRbeta repertoires that made up the dataset. The repertoires were released in a freely available public database intended as a resource for research on the immune response to SARS-CoV-2. The samples were drawn from the first 160 participants of the ongoing ImmuneRACE study and from roughly 1,300 subjects provided by 6 global collaborators. Sample metadata almost always included a de-identified subject ID, COVID-19 status, age in years and sex. Where available, HLA class I and class II types were obtained from metadata supplied by the sample provider rather than from assay-based typing.

The germline V gene supplies CDR1 SGHRS and CDR2 YFSETQ. A distance of 19 bases separates the germline ends of V and J, which lose 3 bases and 0 bases respectively. The CDR3 runs 19 amino acids, cysteine and phenylalanine included. The retained sequence is limited to the CDR3, 57 bases, with the frame set at the first base. The study at large found these results: The quantity of clinical and demographic metadata differed by source and by participant and was supplied without curation.

One collaborating source in Seattle enrolled patients while the patients were actively infected and followed the patients over time throughout the course of disease. The collaborating institutions used their own protocols to collect whole blood in K2EDTA tubes. Collaborator samples were shipped for TCRbeta analysis as frozen whole blood, isolated PBMCs, or DNA extracted from either sample type. The clonotype was recovered from a man aged 50 or older with COVID-19, enrolled during active disease. This chain joins TRBV5-1 to TRBJ2-6; TRBD1 could be the D gene, as 6 bases match. Sequencing input: peripheral blood. In nucleotide form, the sequence is TGCGCCAGCAGCTGGCCACGGCTACAGGGCTTCTCTGGGGCCAACGTCCTGACTTTC. Its protein is CASSWPRLQGFSGANVLTF.